Listed below are T cell receptor beta chains from one sample, sequenced in a study of cytomegalovirus exposure and HLA in healthy donors. TCRdb's copy holds only in-frame clones and misses some; the assay was immunoSEQ multiplex PCR. This table has fewer than 200,000 clones, roughly two thirds appearing once. The sample consisted of PBMCs. These receptors were taken from a woman aged 25-40 years in good health and CMV-seronegative. Both conserved end residues are part of each CDR3. The order of the fields is J gene, clone size, D gene, V gene, CDR3 DNA, CDR3 protein. The D gene is left open where the match is weak. Clone size is shown for a subset of rows, as once, few, many or a class of expanded clone.

TRBJ2-5	-	TRBD1	TRBV5-1	TGCGCCAGCAGCTGGACGACAGGGGGACAAGAGACCCAGTACTTC	CASSWTTGGQETQYF
TRBJ1-5	-	-	TRBV27	TGTGCCAGCAGTCGACACCCCCGTAGCAATCAGCCCCAGCATTTT	CASSRHPRSNQPQHF
TRBJ2-3	-	TRBD2	TRBV4-1	TGCGCCAGCAGCTTTCAACTAGCGGGAAGAACAGATACGCAGTATTTT	CASSFQLAGRTDTQYF
TRBJ1-4	-	TRBD1	TRBV28	TGTGCCAGCAGTCCAGGGGGTGCAGCTAATGAAAAACTGTTTTTT	CASSPGGAANEKLFF
TRBJ2-7	-	-	TRBV4-1	TGCGCCAGCAGCCAAGCTAGTTATTCATCCGAGCAGTACTTC	CASSQASYSSEQYF
TRBJ2-1	-	TRBD1	TRBV4-3	TGCGCCAGCAGCCAAGAATGGTACAGGGGTTCCTACAATGAGCAGTTCTTC	CASSQEWYRGSYNEQFF
TRBJ2-1	once	TRBD1	TRBV6-1	TGTGCCAGCAGTGGCCTCAGGGGGTTAGGACAGAGGGATGAGCAGTTCTTC	CASSGLRGLGQRDEQFF
TRBJ1-5	-	-	TRBV6-5	TGTGCCAGCAGTAGGGGTACCAATCAGCCCCAGCATTTT	CASSRGTNQPQHF
TRBJ2-1	-	TRBD2	TRBV11-2	TGTGCCAGCAGCTTAGTAATCGGGAGGGATTACAATGAGCAGTTCTTC	CASSLVIGRDYNEQFF
TRBJ1-4	-	-	TRBV2	TGTGCCAGCAGTGAAGCGTCGGAAAAACTGTTTTTT	CASSEASEKLFF
TRBJ2-3	-	-	TRBV27	TGTGCCAGCAGCCCAAAAAGGGGGGATACGCAGTATTTT	CASSPKRGDTQYF
TRBJ1-2	-	-	TRBV27	TGTGCCAGCAGTTTTGGCGGGCCTAACTATGGCTACACCTTC	CASSFGGPNYGYTF
TRBJ1-5	-	-	TRBV7-2	TGTGCCAGCAGTTCCATAGGGGCGCGGAGCAATCAGCCCCAGCATTTT	CASSSIGARSNQPQHF
TRBJ2-3	-	-	TRBV4-3	TGCGCCAGCAGCCAAGGAAGGGGTAATACGCAGTATTTT	CASSQGRGNTQYF
TRBJ1-2	-	-	TRBV11-2	TGTGCCAGCAGCTTAGATCAGAACAGGGTATATGGCTACACCTTC	CASSLDQNRVYGYTF
TRBJ1-1	-	-	TRBV27	TGTGCCAGCAGGGGGCTTATGGGGCAGAACACTGAAGCTTTCTTT	CASRGLMGQNTEAFF
TRBJ1-5	few	-	TRBV30	TGTGCCTGGAGTGTAGGAACAGGCTGGGAGCCCCAGCATTTT	CAWSVGTGWEPQHF
TRBJ2-5	-	TRBD2	TRBV11-1	TGTGCCAGCAGCTTAGGGACTAGCGGTGTTCAAGAGACCCAGTACTTC	CASSLGTSGVQETQYF
TRBJ1-2	-	-	TRBV15	TGTGCCACCAGCAGAGTTACCGGGGAATTCTATGGCTACACCTTC	CATSRVTGEFYGYTF
TRBJ1-5	-	-	TRBV6-5	TGTGCCAGCACCTCGGGGGGGAAGGCCACGACGCCCCAGCATTTT	CASTSGGKATTPQHF
TRBJ1-4	-	-	TRBV4-1	TGCGCCAGCAGCCAGCTTGGGGGGGCTTTGGAAAAACTGTTTTTT	CASSQLGGALEKLFF
TRBJ1-2	-	-	TRBV28	TGTGCCAGCAGTTTGGGAGGGTTCGGCTATGGCTACACCTTC	CASSLGGFGYGYTF
TRBJ2-2	-	TRBD1	TRBV7-2	TGTGCCAGCAGCCCGGGGCAGGGGGCAGGAGGGGAGCTGTTTTTT	CASSPGQGAGGELFF
TRBJ1-1	few	TRBD1	TRBV7-9	TGTGCCAGCAGCTCCGGACAGGGTGAAGCTTTCTTT	CASSSGQGEAFF
TRBJ2-7	-	-	TRBV6-5	TGTGCCAGCAGTGTACAGGGAGGGTCCTACGAGCAGTACTTC	CASSVQGGSYEQYF
TRBJ2-2	-	-	TRBV9	TGTGCCAGCAGCGTAGGTACAGGTTCCGGGGAGCTGTTTTTT	CASSVGTGSGELFF
TRBJ1-5	-	TRBD1	TRBV19	TGTGCCAGTAGTATAGAGGGACAGGGGTTACAGCCCCAGCATTTT	CASSIEGQGLQPQHF
TRBJ1-5	-	TRBD1	TRBV28	TGTGCCAGCAATTCGGGACAGGTTGCCCCCCAGCATTTT	CASNSGQVAPQHF
TRBJ2-3	-	-	TRBV14	TGTGCCAGCAGCCCCCCGGGGGTAGATACGCAGTATTTT	CASSPPGVDTQYF
TRBJ1-2	-	-	TRBV7-9	TGTGCCAGCAGTCGTAACTATGGCTACACCTTC	CASSRNYGYTF
TRBJ2-3	-	TRBD2	TRBV5-1	TGCGCCAGCAGCCCGGGGACTAGCCCAGATACGCAGTATTTT	CASSPGTSPDTQYF
TRBJ2-7	-	-	TRBV7-8	TGTGCCAGCAGCCCGACTAGTGTCCCTTACGAGCAGTACTTC	CASSPTSVPYEQYF
TRBJ2-3	-	-	TRBV7-3	TGTGCCAGCAGCTCCGGACTACAGCCAGATACGCAGTATTTT	CASSSGLQPDTQYF
TRBJ2-1	-	TRBD2	TRBV28	TGTGCCAGCAGTTTTGGGGTCGGGGGGTTCAATGAGCAGTTCTTC	CASSFGVGGFNEQFF
TRBJ2-3	-	TRBD2	TRBV13	TGTGCCAGCAGCTCCGGACTAGCGGGAACCACAGATACGCAGTATTTT	CASSSGLAGTTDTQYF
TRBJ2-5	-	-	TRBV5-1	TGCGCCAGCTCCATTCGGGGGAGAGCCCAAGAGACCCAGTACTTC	CASSIRGRAQETQYF
TRBJ1-2	-	-	TRBV18	TGTGCCAGCTCACCACGCAGGGCGGAGGGCTACACCTTC	CASSPRRAEGYTF
TRBJ2-3	-	TRBD2	TRBV5-1	TGCGCCAGCTGGGACTACCGCACAGATACGCAGTATTTT	CASWDYRTDTQYF
TRBJ2-7	-	-	TRBV27	TGTGCCAGCAGTTGGGCAGGGCAGGACGAGCAGTACTTC	CASSWAGQDEQYF
TRBJ1-6	-	-	TRBV7-2	TGTGCCAGCAGCTCCCCGCCCCGGCAGGGGCTTGATTCACCCCTCCACTTT	CASSSPPRQGLDSPLHF
TRBJ2-5	-	-	TRBV30	TGTGCCTGGAGGAGTACAGAGACCCAGTACTTC	CAWRSTETQYF
TRBJ2-1	-	TRBD2	TRBV12-5	TGTGCTAGTGGTTTGTCTAGCGGGAGGGCCGGGGAGCAGTTCTTC	CASGLSSGRAGEQFF
TRBJ2-1	-	-	TRBV7-9	-	CASSLVWRGRRNEQFF
TRBJ2-5	-	TRBD2	TRBV7-2	TGTGCCAGCAGCTTAGGGTCTAGCGGGGGGGAGACCCAGTACTTC	CASSLGSSGGETQYF
TRBJ2-7	-	TRBD2	TRBV18	TGTGCCAGCTCACCACCAGCAGCGGGAGCCCCCTACGAGCAGTACTTC	CASSPPAAGAPYEQYF